This T cell receptor beta chain was retrieved from a study of graft-versus-host responses after intestinal transplantation. Background on the study: Multivisceral, liver-intestinal, or isolated intestinal grafts were transplanted into recipients.

Notes on this clone: Antigen: not known.

Only in-frame clones appear in the TCRdb table, and some are missing; sequencing was by immunoSEQ multiplex PCR. The data hold about 99,000 clones, with roughly 93% observed a single time. Germline V gene data show CDR1 as SGHAT and CDR2 as FQDESV (reference sequence). Trimming removed 3 bases from V and 3 bases from J, with 12 bases in between. The CDR3 runs to 14 residues. Sequenced material: unstimulated CD8+ T cells sorted from spleen or lymph node cells, taken before intestinal transplant. This chain uses TRBV11-1 with TRBJ2-7; D might be TRBD2 (6 bases). This clonotype was sampled from a human donor who received an intestinal transplant. The CDR3 loop reads CASSFTGTGYEQYF. The CDR3 region has the DNA TGTGCCAGCAGCTTCACCGGGACTGGCTACGAGCAGTACTTC. Drawing the rest from reference TRBV11-1 and TRBJ2-7, the complete variable domain is EAEVAQSPRYKITEKSQAVAFWCDPISGHATLYWYRQILGQGPELLVQFQDESVVDDSQLPKDRFSAERLKGVDSTLKIQPAELGDSAMYLCASSFTGTGYEQYFGPGTRLTVT.